The following is a T cell receptor beta chain sequence with its context. A CD45RA-negative memory subset and a CD45RA+ naive subset were separated from the CD4+ cells. J was trimmed by 6 bases and V by 5 bases; bases with no gene match: 24. This CDR3 is built from 19 residues. CDR1 is MNHEY, CDR2 SMNVEV, per germline (reference sequence). This specimen belongs to a study of shared clonotypes between healthy human individuals. Deep was the level at which the assay was run. Some clones are missing from TCRdb's copy, which holds only in-frame ones; the method was immunoSEQ multiplex PCR. The sample has some 1,600,000 clones; under 99% are singletons.

The TCR was taken from a man in his thirties or forties in good health. The chain is built from TRBV27 and TRBJ2-7; 8 bases are a match to TRBD2. Sequencing was done on a sample of naive CD4+ T cells sorted from blood. Subset specified: CD45RA+ positively selected. The CDR3 loop is CASSPLRAPGLAPGSEQYF. DNA of the CDR3: TGTGCCAGCAGTCCCTTACGGGCCCCCGGACTAGCCCCCGGAAGCGAGCAGTACTTC.